These 12 T cell receptor beta chains originate from one sample sequenced in a study of cytomegalovirus exposure and HLA in healthy donors. This PCR relied on a set of 60 Vbeta primers and 13 Jbeta primers. Profiling relied on immunoSEQ multiplex PCR, and the TCRdb table lists in-frame clones only, not all of them. This sample has fewer than 200,000 clones; 65% to 85% occur once, and the top ten carry roughly 1.4%. Sequencing input: PBMCs. All receptors derive from a man aged 60-69 years in good health and CMV-seronegative.

V gene TRBV2 combines with J gene TRBJ1-4; no definite D call. The CDR3 loop spans 14 amino acids. Germline-derived CDR1 and CDR2 are SNHLY and FYNNEI. Between the trimmed V and J ends, which lost 6 bases and 5 bases, there was a span of 13 bases. The CDR3 nucleotides read TGTGCCAGCAGGGCCCGGACTCTAAATGAAAAACTGTTTTTT. As protein: CASRARTLNEKLFF.

The chain links TRBV19 to TRBJ1-3, with no clear D. Germline values: CDR1 LNHDA, CDR2 SQIVND (reference sequence). This CDR3 spans 14 amino acids. V was trimmed by 6 bases and J by 0 bases, leaving 9 bases between them. In nucleotides, the CDR3 is TGTGCCAGTAGGCGGCAAGGCTCTGGAAACACCATATATTTT. The encoded protein is CASRRQGSGNTIYF.

The V call is TRBV2, the J call TRBJ2-1; D is undetermined. Germline loops: CDR1 SNHLY, CDR2 FYNNEI. Trimming stripped 6 bases from V and 0 bases from J, with 18 bases between. The CDR3 length is 17 residues. Here the CDR3 reads CASSVPLIPSSYNEQFF. In DNA, the CDR3 is TGTGCCAGCAGCGTCCCCCTTATCCCGAGCTCCTACAATGAGCAGTTCTTC. Combining the CDR3 with reference TRBV2 and TRBJ2-1 gives the whole variable domain EPEVTQTPSHQVTQMGQEVILRCVPISNHLYFYWYRQILGQKVEFLVSFYNNEISEKSEIFDDQFSVERPDGSNFTLKIRSTKLEDSAMYFCASSVPLIPSSYNEQFFGPGTRLTVL.

The chain is built from TRBV7-2 and TRBJ2-1; TRBD1 might be the D (5 bases). This CDR3 has 15 residues. The germline V and J ends were trimmed by 2 bases and 3 bases, with 11 bases remaining between them. Germline V gene sequence: CDR1 SGHTA, CDR2 FQGNSA. The CDR3 spells CASSLSRGSYNEQFF. The CDR3, as DNA: TGTGCCAGCAGCTTATCAAGGGGTAGCTACAATGAGCAGTTCTTC.

The chain recombines TRBV29-1 with TRBJ2-3; D not certain. The CDR3 runs to 14 residues. The ends were cut back, 4 bases at V and 4 bases at J, with 15 bases in the middle. Per the germline V gene, CDR1 is SQVTM and CDR2 is ANQGSEA. The CDR3 loop reads CSVGLRSGPDTQYF. CDR3 DNA sequence: TGCAGCGTTGGGTTGCGGTCGGGTCCAGATACGCAGTATTTT.

The V gene is TRBV5-4, the J gene TRBJ2-7, with 9 bases aligning to TRBD1. This CDR3 has 15 residues. The germline V gene encodes CDR1 SGHNT and CDR2 YYREEE (reference sequence). The V segment lost 5 bases and the J segment 4 bases; nucleotides outside the gene matches: 10. CDR3 DNA: TGTGCCAGCAGAGTAGACAGGGGGGGATTTTACGAGCAGTACTTC. Amino acid sequence: CASRVDRGGFYEQYF.

This chain links TRBV4-1 with TRBJ2-3, with D unclear. The CDR3 is 14 residues long. Germline V gene lookup returns CDR1 MGHRA and CDR2 YSYEKL. V dropped 4 bases and J dropped 5 bases, with 13 bases sitting between them. The CDR3 reads CASSRPFPGDTQYF. CDR3 DNA: TGCGCCAGCAGCCGACCTTTCCCGGGAGATACGCAGTATTTT.

This chain uses TRBV28 with TRBJ2-3; 8 nucleotides agree with TRBD1. This CDR3 is built from 14 residues. The germline CDR1 and CDR2 sequences are MDHEN and SYDVKM. Losses at the gene ends were 8 bases for V and 4 bases for J; bases not matched to a gene: 8. The DNA for the CDR3 is TGTGCCAGCCTAGACAGGGGAGGCCCAGATACGCAGTATTTT. Amino acids: CASLDRGGPDTQYF.

The chain employs TRBV6-5 and TRBJ2-5; D gene unclear. Germline CDR1 is MNHEY and CDR2 is SVGAGI. The V end lost 5 bases, the J end lost 5 bases, and 15 bases lay between the germline ends. CDR3 size: 14 residues. CDR3 bases: TGTGCCAGCAGTCCTCGCCCGACTCGGGAGACCCAGTACTTC. Translation: CASSPRPTRETQYF.

V usage is TRBV11-2 and J usage is TRBJ2-3; D is possibly TRBD1 (5 bases). Deletions cut 5 bases from V and 1 base from J, with 13 bases between. The CDR3 runs to 15 residues. Germline CDR1 is SGHAT and CDR2 is FQNNGV. CDR3 amino acids: CASSGRARGTDTQYF. CDR3 coding DNA: TGTGCCAGCAGCGGAAGAGCCAGGGGCACAGATACGCAGTATTTT.

Of note for this clone: Other nucleotide sequences from this sample produce the same CDR3. The rearrangement joins TRBV19 to TRBJ1-1; D is undetermined. V was cut by 3 bases and J by 4 bases, with 12 bases left in between. Germline-derived CDR1 and CDR2 are LNHDA and SQIVND (reference sequence). This CDR3 is 14 amino acids long. The CDR3 here is CASSILGRGTEAFF. The CDR3 nucleotides are TGTGCCAGTAGTATCCTAGGACGGGGCACTGAAGCTTTCTTT.

This clone has just one count. The chain links TRBV7-9 to TRBJ1-2; 7 nucleotides line up with TRBD1. Germline V gene lookup returns CDR1 SEHNR and CDR2 FQNEAQ (reference sequence). The V and J ends lost 1 base and 2 bases, in that order; junction bases with no gene match: 7. CDR3 length: 16 residues. The CDR3 nucleotides read TGTGCCAGCAGCTTAGGAGGGGACAGACAGAACTATGGCTACACCTTC. Residues: CASSLGGDRQNYGYTF.